This record looks at one TCR beta chain sequence and its context. What it recognizes is unknown. V dropped 4 bases and J dropped 3 bases, with 9 bases sitting between them. Germline loops: CDR1 SGHDT, CDR2 YYEEEE. This CDR3 spans 13 amino acids. 13 Jbeta primers and 60 Vbeta primers were used for the PCR. Clones were sequenced by immunoSEQ multiplex PCR, and TCRdb holds only the in-frame ones, with some missing. Of under 150,000 clones listed, approximately 83% are singletons. The sample belongs to a study of cytomegalovirus exposure and HLA in healthy donors. The study, taken as a whole, reports: Segments of the TCR beta V type were, in most cases, productive about 87% or about 30% of the time in an earlier analysis.

Specimen: PBMCs. The chain links TRBV5-6 to TRBJ2-3; TRBD1 is a possible D gene (5 bases). This TCR was recovered from a woman under 30 in good health and CMV-seronegative. The CDR3 nucleotides read TGTGCCAGCAGCCGCACAGGTACAGATACGCAGTATTTT. Amino acid sequence: CASSRTGTDTQYF. Complete variable domain (other parts from reference TRBV5-6 and TRBJ2-3): DAGVTQSPTHLIKTRGQQVTLRCSPKSGHDTVSWYQQALGQGPQFIFQYYEEEERQRGNFPDRFSGHQFPNYSSELNVNALLLGDSALYLCASSRTGTDTQYFGPGTRLTVL.